This TCR beta chain emerged from a study of cytomegalovirus exposure and HLA in healthy donors. In regard to this clone: Its target is not known. The junction departs from the called germline gene at one end, perhaps through a read error.

The study ran its PCR with 60 Vbeta and 13 Jbeta primers. Clones were read by immunoSEQ multiplex PCR, and TCRdb kept only the in-frame ones, dropping some. The data contain some 170,000 clones, 70% to 85% of them singletons. Germline CDR1 and CDR2: SEHNR and FQNEAQ (reference sequence). The CDR3 totals 12 residues. Study-level findings and limits: There were about 160 TCR beta chains listed as cytomegalovirus-associated. Later on, an analysis showed TCR association rates differing by HLA locus, with DRB1 the most and HLA-C the fewest. Researchers reportedly found TCR beta sequences accurately predicted most subjects' HLA-A and HLA-B alleles. As confirmed in vitro, a few CMV-associated chains were specific for CMV antigens.

Sequenced sample: PBMCs. J is TRBJ2-7 and V is TRBV7-9; D unresolved. This sequence was found in a woman aged 30 to 39 in good health and CMV-seronegative. The DNA for the CDR3 is TGTTCCAGCAGCCGACTGTGGGACGAGCAGTACTTC. Its translation: CSSSRLWDEQYF. Looking up the rest from reference TRBV7-9 and TRBJ2-7 gives the full variable domain: DTGVSQNPRHKITKRGQNVTFRCDPISEHNRLYWYRQTLGQGPEFLTYFQNEAQLEKSRLLSDRFSAERPKGSFSTLEIQRTEQGDSAMYLCSSSRLWDEQYFGPGTRLTVT.